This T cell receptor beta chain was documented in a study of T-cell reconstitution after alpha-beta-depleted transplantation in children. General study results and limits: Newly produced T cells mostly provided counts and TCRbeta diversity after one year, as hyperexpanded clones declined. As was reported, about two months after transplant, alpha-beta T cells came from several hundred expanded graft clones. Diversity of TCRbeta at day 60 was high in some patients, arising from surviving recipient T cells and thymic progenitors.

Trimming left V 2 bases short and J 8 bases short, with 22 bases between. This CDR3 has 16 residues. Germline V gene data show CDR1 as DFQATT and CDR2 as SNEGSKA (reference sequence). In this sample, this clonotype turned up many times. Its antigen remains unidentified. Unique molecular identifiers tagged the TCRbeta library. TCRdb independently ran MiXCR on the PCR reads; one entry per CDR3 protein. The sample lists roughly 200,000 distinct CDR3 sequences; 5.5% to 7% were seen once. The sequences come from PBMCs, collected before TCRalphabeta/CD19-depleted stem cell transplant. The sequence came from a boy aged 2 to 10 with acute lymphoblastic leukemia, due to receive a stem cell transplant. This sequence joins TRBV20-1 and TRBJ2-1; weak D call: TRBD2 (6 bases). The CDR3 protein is CSARRRDVGLYDEQFF. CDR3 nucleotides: TGCAGTGCTAGAAGGAGGGACGTAGGGCTTTACGATGAGCAGTTCTTC.